This TCR beta chain was sequenced during a study of shared clonotypes between healthy human individuals. Study observations and caveats: When naive CD4 clonotypes were compared across several donors, about 4.8% were shared.

Looked up from germline, CDR1 is GTSNPN and CDR2 is SVGIG (reference sequence). Trimming cost V 2 bases and J 3 bases; bases outside gene matches: 4. The length of the CDR3 is 15 residues. Sequenced by immunoSEQ multiplex PCR; TCRdb stores in-frame clones only, minus some. In the table there are over a million clones, around 74% of which are singletons. As concerns this clone: Its cognate antigen is unknown.

This sequence was found in a man in his late teens or twenties in good health. This sequence joins TRBV30 and TRBJ2-3; 11 bases are a match to TRBD1. Specimen: memory CD4+ T cells sorted from blood. Subset reported: CD45RA-negative fraction. CDR3 in DNA: TGTGCCTGGAGTACAGGGACAGGGGGGACAGATACGCAGTATTTT. This codes for CAWSTGTGGTDTQYF.